The 11 T cell receptor beta chains given below trace back to one sample, sequenced in a study of OX40 agonist ivuxolimab in advanced cancers. Generated by immunoSEQ multiplex PCR, the TCRdb table keeps only in-frame clones and is missing some. The sample lists roughly 38,000 clones; approximately 80% were seen once. Sequenced material: CD4+ or CD8+ T cells sorted from blood, taken in a trial of the OX40 agonist ivuxolimab. The receptors stem from an adult with an advanced solid tumor such as melanoma, head and neck, liver or kidney cancer.

The chain recombines TRBV2 with TRBJ1-6; D ambiguous. The CDR3 consists of 14 residues. CDR1 and CDR2 (germline): SNHLY, FYNNEI. The V end was cut by 4 bases, the J end by 10 bases, with 14 bases between. Written as DNA, the CDR3 is TGTGCCAGCAGTGGTACACCTACATTATCACCCCTCCACTTT. It is translated as CASSGTPTLSPLHF. Supplemented by reference TRBV2 and TRBJ1-6, the full variable domain reads EPEVTQTPSHQVTQMGQEVILRCVPISNHLYFYWYRQILGQKVEFLVSFYNNEISEKSEIFDDQFSVERPDGSNFTLKIRSTKLEDSAMYFCASSGTPTLSPLHFGNGTRLTVT.

The gene calls are TRBV6-1 and TRBJ2-3; 14 positions agree with TRBD2. Trimming removed 9 bases from V and 10 bases from J; junction bases left unmatched: 12. The CDR3 covers 15 residues. From germline, CDR1 is MNHNS and CDR2 SASEGT. CDR3 nucleotide sequence: TGTGCCAGTACGGGACTAGCGGGAGTAAAGGGATCGCAGTATTTT. Its translation: CASTGLAGVKGSQYF.

The genes are TRBV14 and TRBJ2-7, with D possibly being TRBD1 (6 bases). The CDR3 has 13 amino acids. V was trimmed by 4 bases and J by 5 bases, leaving 12 bases between them. Germline V gives CDR1 SGHDN, CDR2 FVKESK. CDR3 sequence: CASSLGQTDEQYF. Written as DNA, the CDR3 is TGTGCCAGCAGCCTGGGACAAACGGACGAGCAGTACTTC.

The chain carries TRBV28 and TRBJ2-4, with D hard to call. V lost 6 bases and J 0 bases, leaving 15 bases between the germline ends. This CDR3 contains 16 residues. Germline V gene data show CDR1 as MDHEN and CDR2 as SYDVKM. The CDR3 spells CASSYNLGIAKNIQYF. The DNA of the CDR3 is TGTGCCAGCAGCTACAACCTGGGGATAGCCAAAAACATTCAGTACTTC.

The chain is built from TRBV12-5 and TRBJ1-1; no firm D call. Trimming cost V 3 bases and J 5 bases, with 7 bases left between them. CDR3 length equals 12 residues. The germline CDR1 and CDR2 sequences are LGHNT and FRNRAP. The CDR3 is CASGLSGTEAFF. As DNA, the CDR3 is TGTGCTAGTGGTTTATCGGGGACTGAAGCTTTCTTT.

The chain carries TRBV6-5 and TRBJ2-5; D gene uncertain. Germline CDR1 is MNHEY and CDR2 is SVGAGI. Trimming took 6 bases from V and 13 from J, leaving 18 bases between them. This CDR3 is 12 amino acids long. The CDR3 spells CASSDQVAPPYF. The CDR3 DNA sequence: TGTGCCAGCAGCGATCAGGTTGCCCCTCCGTACTTC.

J is TRBJ1-1 and V is TRBV18, with 7 nucleotides matching TRBD1. Germline trimming cut 6 bases from V and 3 bases from J; bases unmatched to any gene: 7. Germline CDR1 reads KGHSH; CDR2 reads LQKENI. The CDR3 consists of 14 residues. CDR3 loop: CASSQGQTHTEAFF. As DNA, the CDR3 is TGTGCCAGCTCCCAGGGACAGACCCACACTGAAGCTTTCTTT.

The chain recombines TRBV4-1 with TRBJ2-1; no clear D gene. This CDR3 has 15 residues. Germline lookup yields CDR1 MGHRA and CDR2 YSYEKL. V was pared by 1 base and J by 3 bases, with 10 bases between. The CDR3 reads CASSQVGALYNEQFF. The CDR3 DNA reads TGCGCCAGCAGCCAAGTTGGCGCCCTCTACAATGAGCAGTTCTTC.

The chain links TRBV4-2 to TRBJ1-2; no definite D call. The CDR3 length is 14 residues. Germline V lookup: CDR1 LGHNA, CDR2 YNFKEQ. The V end lost 0 bases, the J end lost 4 bases, and 9 bases lay between the germline ends. The CDR3 nucleotides are TGTGCCAGCAGCCAAGATTCGGGGTCCTATGGCTACACCTTC. It translates to CASSQDSGSYGYTF.

CDR3 in amino acids: CASSPLNQPQHF. CDR3 coding DNA: TGTGCCAGCAGTCCCTTAAATCAGCCCCAGCATTTT. J is TRBJ1-5 and V is TRBV28; D not resolved. CDR1 MDHEN and CDR2 SYDVKM come from the germline V gene. The CDR3 has 12 residues. V dropped 5 bases and J dropped 4 bases, with 6 bases sitting between them.

The V and J genes are TRBV7-2 and TRBJ2-4; D is ambiguous. The V gene's germline CDR1 is SGHTA and CDR2 FQGNSA. Trimming stripped 5 bases from V and 6 bases from J, with 8 bases between. The CDR3 totals 12 residues. The CDR3 nucleotides are TGTGCCAGCAGCGAACCGGGAAACATTCAGTACTTC. As protein: CASSEPGNIQYF.